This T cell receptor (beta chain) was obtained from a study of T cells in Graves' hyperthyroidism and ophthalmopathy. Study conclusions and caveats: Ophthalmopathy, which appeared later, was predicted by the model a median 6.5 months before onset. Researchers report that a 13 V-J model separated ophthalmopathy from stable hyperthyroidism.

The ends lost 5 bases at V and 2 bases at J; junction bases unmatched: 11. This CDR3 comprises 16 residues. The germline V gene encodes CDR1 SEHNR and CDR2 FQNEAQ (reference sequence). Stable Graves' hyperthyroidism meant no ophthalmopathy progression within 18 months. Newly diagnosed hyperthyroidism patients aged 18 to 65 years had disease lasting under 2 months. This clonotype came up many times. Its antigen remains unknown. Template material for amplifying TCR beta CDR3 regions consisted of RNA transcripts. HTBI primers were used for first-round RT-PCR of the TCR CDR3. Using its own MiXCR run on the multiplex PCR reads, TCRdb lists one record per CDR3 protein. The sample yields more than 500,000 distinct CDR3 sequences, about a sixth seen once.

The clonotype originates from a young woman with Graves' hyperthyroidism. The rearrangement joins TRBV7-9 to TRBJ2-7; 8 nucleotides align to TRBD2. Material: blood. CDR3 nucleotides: TGTGCCAGCAGCGGCCGGACTAGCAGAGACCCCTACGAGCAGTACTTC. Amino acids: CASSGRTSRDPYEQYF.